The 27 T cell receptor beta chains below all came from one sample that was sequenced in a study of blood T cell repertoires in COVID-19. Sequencing used immunoSEQ multiplex PCR; TCRdb keeps in-frame clones, though not all of them. In the table there are about 140,000 clones, 85% to 90% of which are singletons. The sequencing sample was made of peripheral blood. The receptor source for this set is a woman aged 40 to 55 with acute or convalescent COVID-19.

The V call is TRBV4-3, the J call TRBJ2-3; TRBD2 aligns across 7 bases. V shed 4 bases, J shed 4 bases, and the junction held 8 bases outside the gene matches. The CDR3 covers 15 residues. CDR1 LGHNA and CDR2 YSLEER come from the germline V gene. The CDR3 DNA sequence: TGCGCCAGCAGCCCGATGGGCCGGGAGGCAGATACGCAGTATTTT. Translated, it gives CASSPMGREADTQYF.

As DNA, the CDR3 is TGTGCCAGTAGAGGGGCCATTGCCCACGAGCAGTACTTC. Its translation is CASRGAIAHEQYF. The V gene is TRBV19, the J gene TRBJ2-7, with D tentatively TRBD1 (5 bases). The CDR3 totals 13 residues. Trimming removed 6 bases at V and 5 bases at J, with 14 bases between. CDR1 LNHDA and CDR2 SQIVND come from the germline V gene (reference sequence).

The rearrangement uses TRBV5-1 and TRBJ2-1; TRBD2 aligns across 14 bases. J lost 3 bases, V lost 1 base, and 3 bases had no gene match. Germline CDR1 reads SGHRS; CDR2 reads YFSETQ. The CDR3 sequence is 17 residues long. This chain's CDR3 is CASSLTGTSGSYNEQFF. The CDR3 coding sequence is TGCGCCAGCAGCTTGACCGGGACTAGCGGGAGCTACAATGAGCAGTTCTTC.

V and J are TRBV6-5 and TRBJ2-3; 10 bases match TRBD2. V trimming: 5 bases; J trimming: 6 bases; junction bases outside the gene matches: 2. The germline CDR1 and CDR2 sequences are MNHEY and SVGAGI. The CDR3 has 13 amino acids. CDR3 residues: CASSSGRGDTQYF. CDR3 in DNA: TGTGCCAGCAGTAGCGGGAGGGGGGATACGCAGTATTTT.

The chain carries TRBV7-9 and TRBJ1-2; D is ambiguous. The germline V and J ends were trimmed by 1 base and 4 bases, with 13 bases remaining between them. The CDR3 spans 15 residues. Germline V lookup: CDR1 SEHNR, CDR2 FQNEAQ (reference sequence). The CDR3, as DNA: TGTGCCAGCAGCTTAGTCCCAGAGGGTTCCTATGGCTACACCTTC. It encodes CASSLVPEGSYGYTF.

V usage is TRBV28 and J usage is TRBJ1-5, with D possibly TRBD1 on 6 matching bases. Germline lookup yields CDR1 MDHEN and CDR2 SYDVKM. The ends were cut back, 7 bases at V and 7 bases at J, with 14 bases in the middle. This CDR3 is 13 amino acids long. This CDR3 is CASTYRVQQPQHF. In DNA form, the CDR3 reads TGTGCCAGCACCTACAGGGTACAACAGCCCCAGCATTTT.

This CDR3 reads CAITPGGAYGYTF. The CDR3, as DNA: TGTGCCATCACCCCCGGGGGGGCCTATGGCTACACCTTC. The chain is built from TRBV10-3 and TRBJ1-2, with a possible D match to TRBD1 (6 bases). There are 13 residues in the CDR3. Trimming took 7 bases from V and 4 from J, leaving 13 bases between them. The V gene's germline CDR1 is ENHRY and CDR2 SYGVKD.

This clone has only one observation. The chain combines TRBV7-3 with TRBJ2-3; 7 nucleotides align to TRBD2. The CDR3 sequence is 17 residues long. Germline V lookup: CDR1 SGHTA, CDR2 FQGTGA. The V and J ends lost 0 bases and 7 bases, in that order; junction bases with no gene match: 13. CDR3 in amino acids: CASSLTGGGVTRNTQYF. DNA of the CDR3: TGTGCCAGCAGCTTAACAGGTGGGGGGGTTACCCGAAATACGCAGTATTTT.

The chain carries TRBV27 and TRBJ2-7; no definite D call. The germline CDR1 and CDR2 sequences are MNHEY and SMNVEV (reference sequence). This CDR3 region has 14 residues. Trimming left V 6 bases short and J 7 bases short, with 19 bases between. The CDR3, as DNA: TGTGCCAGCAGCGAAGGCCCAGGCTCGGTGGAGCAGTACTTC. It specifies CASSEGPGSVEQYF.

The rearrangement links TRBV15 to TRBJ1-5; D unresolved. Trimming removed 1 base at V and 1 base at J, with 8 bases between. Germline values: CDR1 LNHNV, CDR2 YYDKDF (reference sequence). CDR3 length equals 15 residues. Here the CDR3 reads CATSRGQISNQPQHF. The CDR3 nucleotides are TGTGCCACCAGCAGAGGGCAGATCAGCAATCAGCCCCAGCATTTT.

Only one count was recorded for this clone. The gene calls are TRBV19 and TRBJ1-1; TRBD1 matches 7 bases. Germline loops: CDR1 LNHDA, CDR2 SQIVND (reference sequence). Trimming took 3 bases from V and 4 from J; bases not matched to a gene: 8. The CDR3 is 15 residues long. The CDR3 nucleotides are TGTGCCAGTAGTATCCAGACAGGGTTTCGCACTGAAGCTTTCTTT. This codes for CASSIQTGFRTEAFF. The whole variable domain, remainder taken from reference TRBV19 and TRBJ1-1, is DGGITQSPKYLFRKEGQNVTLSCEQNLNHDAMYWYRQDPGQGLRLIYYSQIVNDFQKGDIAEGYSVSREKKESFPLTVTSAQKNPTAFYLCASSIQTGFRTEAFFGQGTRLTVV.

CDR3: CASSPRDRGIAFF. CDR3 coding DNA: TGTGCCAGCAGCCCACGGGACAGGGGAATAGCTTTCTTT. V is TRBV7-6 and J is TRBJ1-1; 10 bases fit TRBD1. The germline CDR1 and CDR2 sequences are SGHVS and FNYEAQ. V lost 5 bases and J lost 10; bases outside the gene matches: 7. This CDR3 contains 13 residues.

J is TRBJ1-2 and V is TRBV19; no reliable D call. Germline lookup yields CDR1 LNHDA and CDR2 SQIVND (reference sequence). V dropped 7 bases and J dropped 5 bases, with 14 bases sitting between them. The CDR3 extends over 13 amino acids. The CDR3 is CASTLRTSYGYTF. For the CDR3, the DNA is TGTGCCAGTACCCTACGGACTTCTTATGGCTACACCTTC.

The chain links TRBV4-3 to TRBJ2-2; 8 bases agree with TRBD2. V trimming: 5 bases; J trimming: 1 base; junction bases outside the gene matches: 3. The germline V gene has CDR1 LGHNA and CDR2 YSLEER. This CDR3 spans 15 amino acids. The CDR3 DNA is TGCGCCAGCAGCAAGGCGGGAGGGAACACCGGGGAGCTGTTTTTT. Protein sequence: CASSKAGGNTGELFF.

The chain is built from TRBV28 and TRBJ1-2; TRBD1 agrees at 10 bases. V lost 2 bases, J lost 2 bases, and 2 bases stayed unmatched. Per the germline V gene, CDR1 is MDHEN and CDR2 is SYDVKM. The CDR3 has 15 residues. The CDR3 spells CASSLPGQGNYGYTF. CDR3 nucleotide sequence: TGTGCCAGCAGTTTACCGGGACAGGGGAACTATGGCTACACCTTC.

This chain connects TRBV19 to TRBJ2-1; 9 positions match TRBD2. The CDR3 extends over 14 amino acids. Losses at the gene ends were 7 bases for V and 11 bases for J; bases not matched to a gene: 12. Germline V gene lookup returns CDR1 LNHDA and CDR2 SQIVND (reference sequence). This chain's CDR3 is CASKKIAGAPQQFF. The CDR3 bases are TGTGCCAGTAAAAAAATAGCGGGAGCCCCACAGCAGTTCTTC.

V is TRBV28 and J is TRBJ1-6; D remains ambiguous. The CDR3 loop spans 14 amino acids. The germline V gene encodes CDR1 MDHEN and CDR2 SYDVKM. V lost 5 bases, J lost 6 bases, and 11 bases lay in between. The CDR3: CASSPGLPNSPLHF. The CDR3 region has the DNA TGTGCCAGCAGTCCGGGATTGCCTAATTCACCCCTCCACTTT.

The gene calls are TRBV7-2 and TRBJ2-7, with D maybe TRBD1 (5 bases). V was trimmed by 1 base and J by 2 bases, leaving 9 bases between them. This CDR3 has 14 residues. Germline loops: CDR1 SGHTA, CDR2 FQGNSA. The DNA of the CDR3 is TGTGCCAGCAGCTTAGGCAGGGCAGCCTACGAGCAGTACTTC. This sequence encodes CASSLGRAAYEQYF.

This chain uses TRBV4-1 with TRBJ2-7; D ambiguous. The CDR3 is made up of 16 amino acids. Germline V gene lookup returns CDR1 MGHRA and CDR2 YSYEKL. Deletions cut 1 base from V and 5 bases from J, with 18 bases between. CDR3 sequence: CASSQVTTPIGDEQYF. The CDR3 DNA reads as TGCGCCAGCAGCCAAGTGACAACCCCCATAGGCGACGAGCAGTACTTC.

This chain uses TRBV29-1 with TRBJ1-5, with TRBD1 matching over 9 bases. Germline V gives CDR1 SQVTM, CDR2 ANQGSEA. This CDR3 has 17 residues. J lost 7 bases, V lost 7 bases, and 20 bases had no gene match. The CDR3 DNA reads TGCAGCGACCGCACAGAGGGAACCGGGACAGGGAGGCAGCCCCAGCATTTT. This codes for CSDRTEGTGTGRQPQHF.

The chain uses TRBV9 and TRBJ2-7; perhaps TRBD2 as D (5 bases). Trimming removed 3 bases from V and 6 bases from J, with 16 bases in between. There are 14 residues in the CDR3. CDR1 and CDR2 from the germline V gene are SGDLS and YYNGEE. The DNA for the CDR3 is TGTGCCAGCAGCGAGGACCTACGCGGGTCCGAGCAGTACTTC. Amino acid sequence: CASSEDLRGSEQYF.

The sample holds a few counts of this clone. The chain employs TRBV7-3 and TRBJ2-1; 10 nucleotides align to TRBD2. The CDR3 is made up of 15 amino acids. From germline, CDR1 is SGHTA and CDR2 FQGTGA. The junction had 10 bases not matched to a gene; V was cut back by 5 bases and J by 9 bases. The CDR3 region has the DNA TGTGCCAGCAGCCCGATTAGCGGGGGGTCCGGTGAGCAGTTCTTC. Translating it yields CASSPISGGSGEQFF.

The chain links TRBV2 to TRBJ2-7; a possible D gene is TRBD1 (6 bases). Per germline, CDR1 SNHLY and CDR2 FYNNEI. This CDR3 is 16 amino acids long. V was trimmed by 1 base and J by 1 base, leaving 14 bases between them. The CDR3, as DNA: TGTGCCAGCAGTGAAGGGACAGCCGGGGCTTCCTACGAGCAGTACTTC. Translated: CASSEGTAGASYEQYF.

The V gene is TRBV27, the J gene TRBJ1-6; no clear D. This CDR3 has 14 amino acids. V was pared by 7 bases and J by 8 bases, with 15 bases between. The germline gives CDR1 MNHEY, CDR2 SMNVEV (reference sequence). CDR3 in amino acids: CASKGGGRYSPLHF. The DNA for the CDR3 is TGTGCCAGCAAGGGTGGAGGGAGGTATTCACCCCTCCACTTT.

This sequence joins TRBV18 and TRBJ1-3; D is undetermined. CDR3 size: 14 residues. Germline lookup yields CDR1 KGHSH and CDR2 LQKENI. Deletions cut 2 bases from V and 3 bases from J, with 8 bases between. CDR3 in amino acids: CASSPDDSGNTIYF. In DNA, the CDR3 is TGTGCCAGCTCACCAGATGATAGTGGAAACACCATATATTTT. The entire variable domain, with the rest obtained from reference TRBV18 and TRBJ1-3, is as follows: NAGVMQNPRHLVRRRGQEARLRCSPMKGHSHVYWYRQLPEEGLKFMVYLQKENIIDESGMPKERFSAEFPKEGPSILRIQQVVRGDSAAYFCASSPDDSGNTIYFGEGSWLTVV.

J is TRBJ1-2 and V is TRBV19; the match to TRBD1 covers 11 bases. The ends lost 7 bases at V and 7 bases at J; junction bases unmatched: 8. CDR3 length: 14 residues. Germline-derived CDR1 and CDR2 are LNHDA and SQIVND (reference sequence). The CDR3: CASTGPGTGGGYTF. DNA of the CDR3: TGTGCCAGTACCGGGCCAGGGACAGGGGGTGGCTACACCTTC.

The J gene is TRBJ2-7, the V gene TRBV15; TRBD2 matches 12 bases. The germline V gene encodes CDR1 LNHNV and CDR2 YYDKDF (reference sequence). V shed 0 bases, J shed 5 bases, and the junction held 2 bases outside the gene matches. There are 15 residues in the CDR3. Here the CDR3 DNA reads TGTGCCACCAGCAGAGAGACTAGCGGGAGTAACGAGCAGTACTTC. Protein sequence: CATSRETSGSNEQYF.